The entry that follows covers one T cell receptor beta chain sequence. Its specificity is unknown. The junction does not match germline at one end; this may be a read error. Uncontrolled infection, other autoimmune disease, pregnancy and lactation each barred patients from inclusion. Clinical symptoms, serum thyroxine and TRAb, thyroid ultrasound and orbital computed tomography were used for the diagnoses. This sample stems from a study of T cells in Graves' hyperthyroidism and ophthalmopathy. Study findings and constraints: Peripheral blood also featured most of the thyroid clonotypes expanded above 0.001. It was a median 6.5 months before onset that the model predicted ophthalmopathy.

Germline V CDR1 and CDR2: LNHDA, SQIVND (reference sequence). This CDR3 has 15 amino acids. Researchers amplified the TCR beta CDR3 regions from RNA transcripts. First-round RT-PCR of the TCR CDR3 relied on the HTBI primer set. MiXCR, run by TCRdb on the multiplex PCR reads, gives a single entry per CDR3 protein. The sample lists 200,000 to 250,000 distinct CDR3 sequences, approximately 16% occurring once. The specimen sequenced was blood. The chain employs TRBV19 and TRBJ2-7, with 10 bases that match TRBD2. The TCR sequence derives from a woman aged 18-29 years with Graves' ophthalmopathy. The CDR3 region is CASTRAGTSDYGQYF. The DNA of the CDR3 is TGTGCCAGTACCCGGGCCGGGACTAGCGACTACGGGCAGTACTTC.